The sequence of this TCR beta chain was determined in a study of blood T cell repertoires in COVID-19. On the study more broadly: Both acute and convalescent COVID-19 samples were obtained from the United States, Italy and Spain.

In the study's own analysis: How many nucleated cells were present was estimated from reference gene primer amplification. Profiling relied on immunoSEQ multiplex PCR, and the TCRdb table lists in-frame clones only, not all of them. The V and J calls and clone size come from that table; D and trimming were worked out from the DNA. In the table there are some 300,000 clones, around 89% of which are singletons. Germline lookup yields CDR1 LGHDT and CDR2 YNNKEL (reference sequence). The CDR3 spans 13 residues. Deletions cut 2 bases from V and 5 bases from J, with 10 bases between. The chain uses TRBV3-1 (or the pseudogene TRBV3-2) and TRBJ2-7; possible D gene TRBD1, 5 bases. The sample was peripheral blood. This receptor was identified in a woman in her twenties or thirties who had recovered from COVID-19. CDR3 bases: TGTGCCAGCAGCCAAAGGCAGGGCCACGAGCAGTACTTC. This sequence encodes CASSQRQGHEQYF.